The sequence of this T cell receptor beta chain was determined in a study of OX40 agonist ivuxolimab in advanced cancers. Study details: Checkpoint inhibitors had been given previously to 35% to 50% of patients.

Enrollment shut out patients with autoimmune disease history or systemic immunosuppression. By sample fraction, this clone is medium-sized. Its antigen remains unknown. Broader study findings: Clonal expansion was seen in CD4+ and CD8+ blood T cells by week 6 at 0.1 to 3.0 mg/kg. Partial responders at 0.1-3.0 mg/kg showed near-lowest clonal expansion.

The data were produced by immunoSEQ multiplex PCR, yet TCRdb's version contains in-frame clones alone and is incomplete. The sample has 50,000 or so clones, 80% to 95% seen once. The TCR comes from an adult with an advanced solid tumor such as melanoma, head and neck, liver or kidney cancer. The sample here was CD4+ or CD8+ T cells sorted from blood, taken in a trial of the OX40 agonist ivuxolimab.

The CDR3 here is CASSITPFQPQHF. CDR3 DNA sequence: TGTGCCAGTAGTATCACCCCGTTCCAGCCCCAGCATTTT. The chain joins TRBV19 to TRBJ1-5; D is ambiguous. Germline CDR1 LNHDA, CDR2 SQIVND (reference sequence). V was shortened by 3 bases and J by 7 bases, with 10 bases between the two germline ends. The CDR3 contains 13 residues.